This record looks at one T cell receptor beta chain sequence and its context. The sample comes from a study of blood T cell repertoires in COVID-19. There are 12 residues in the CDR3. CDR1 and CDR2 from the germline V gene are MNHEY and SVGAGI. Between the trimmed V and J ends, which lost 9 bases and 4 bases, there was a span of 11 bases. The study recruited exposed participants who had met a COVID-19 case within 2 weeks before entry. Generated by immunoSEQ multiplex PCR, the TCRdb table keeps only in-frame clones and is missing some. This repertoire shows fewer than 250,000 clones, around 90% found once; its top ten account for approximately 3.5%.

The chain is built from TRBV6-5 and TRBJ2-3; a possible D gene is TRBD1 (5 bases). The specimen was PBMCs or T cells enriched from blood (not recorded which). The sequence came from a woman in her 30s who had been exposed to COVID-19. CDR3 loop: CARLQTADTQYF. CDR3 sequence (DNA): TGTGCCAGACTTCAGACAGCAGATACGCAGTATTTT.